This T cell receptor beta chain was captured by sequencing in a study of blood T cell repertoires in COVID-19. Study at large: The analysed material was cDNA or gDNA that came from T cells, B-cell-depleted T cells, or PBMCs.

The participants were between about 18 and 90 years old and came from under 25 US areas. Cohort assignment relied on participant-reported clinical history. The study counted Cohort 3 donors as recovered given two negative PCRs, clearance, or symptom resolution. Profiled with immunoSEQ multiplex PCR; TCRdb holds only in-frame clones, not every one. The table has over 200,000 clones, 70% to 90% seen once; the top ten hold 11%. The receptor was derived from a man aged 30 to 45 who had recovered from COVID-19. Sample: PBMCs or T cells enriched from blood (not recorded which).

DNA for the CDR3: TGTGCCAGCACCTTTGGGGGGGAGGAAGCTTTCTTT. Amino acids: CASTFGGEEAFF. The chain has TRBV2 and TRBJ1-1, with D maybe TRBD1 (5 bases). The germline V and J ends were trimmed by 7 bases and 8 bases, with 14 bases remaining between them. CDR1 SNHLY and CDR2 FYNNEI come from the germline V gene. The CDR3 covers 12 residues. Combining the CDR3 with reference TRBV2 and TRBJ1-1 gives the whole variable domain EPEVTQTPSHQVTQMGQEVILRCVPISNHLYFYWYRQILGQKVEFLVSFYNNEISEKSEIFDDQFSVERPDGSNFTLKIRSTKLEDSAMYFCASTFGGEEAFFGQGTRLTVV.